This T cell receptor beta chain was sequenced during a study of shared clonotypes between healthy human individuals. TCRdb's table, derived via immunoSEQ multiplex PCR, lists solely in-frame clones and lacks some. Here the sample spans about 2.4 million clones, approximately 92% being singletons. Trimming took 5 bases from V and 3 from J; bases not matched to a gene: 6. The germline V gene has CDR1 SGHNT and CDR2 YYREEE (reference sequence). The CDR3 has 15 amino acids. The rearrangement joins TRBV5-4 to TRBJ2-5; 11 bases are a match to TRBD2. Sequenced: naive CD4+ T cells sorted from blood. Regarding subset: CD45RA+ positively selected. This TCR came from a man younger than 30 in good health. The CDR3 loop is CASSPGGLAEETQYF. CDR3 in DNA: TGTGCCAGCAGTCCGGGGGGACTAGCGGAAGAGACCCAGTACTTC.